The 19 T cell receptor beta chains listed next were all sequenced from one sample in a study of T cells after yellow fever vaccination. TCRdb analysed the 5' RACE reads with MiXCR anew, one entry per CDR3 protein. The sample carries approximately 300,000 distinct CDR3 sequences, about 10% recorded once. The sequencing here drew on CD4+ T cells sorted from PBMCs, taken 45 days after the yellow fever booster vaccination. The receptor set was obtained from a man between 18 and 29 years old who received the YFV17D yellow fever vaccine.

The chain couples TRBV5-1 to TRBJ1-1, with TRBD1 as a possible D gene (5 bases). The CDR3 sequence is 13 residues long. Germline values: CDR1 SGHRS, CDR2 YFSETQ. Trimming shortened V by 7 bases and J by 1 base, and 11 bases separated the two germline ends. CDR3 sequence reads: CASRDPGNTEAFF. The DNA for the CDR3 is TGCGCCAGCCGGGACCCAGGGAACACTGAAGCTTTCTTT.

The CDR3: CASSARDRANTGELFF. The CDR3 nucleotides are TGCGCCAGCAGCGCCCGGGACAGAGCGAACACCGGGGAGCTGTTTTTT. V usage is TRBV5-1 and J usage is TRBJ2-2, with 7 bases lining up with TRBD1. CDR1 is SGHRS, CDR2 YFSETQ, per germline. Trimming at V came to 4 bases and at J to 0 bases, leaving 6 bases not matched to a gene. This CDR3 has 16 residues.

This clonotype has at least ten counts. The chain joins TRBV15 to TRBJ2-1; 9 positions match TRBD1. Germline values: CDR1 LNHNV, CDR2 YYDKDF (reference sequence). The length of the CDR3 is 17 residues. V lost 5 bases to trimming and J lost 0 bases; unmatched junction nucleotides: 8. This CDR3 reads CATSSKGGQGSYNEQFF. CDR3 DNA: TGTGCCACCAGCTCCAAGGGGGGACAGGGCTCCTACAATGAGCAGTTCTTC.

The chain recombines TRBV7-2 with TRBJ2-1; the D gene is possibly TRBD2 (5 bases). Trimming shortened V by 1 base and J by 8 bases, and 12 bases separated the two germline ends. The CDR3 contains 14 residues. Looked up from germline, CDR1 is SGHTA and CDR2 is FQGNSA. The CDR3 loop is CASSLGASGYEQFF. The CDR3 nucleotides read TGTGCCAGCAGCTTAGGGGCCTCGGGGTATGAGCAGTTCTTC.

This chain uses TRBV5-1 with TRBJ2-3, with D hard to call. The CDR3 loop spans 16 amino acids. Trimming cost V 1 base and J 2 bases, with 14 bases left between them. Germline CDR1 reads SGHRS; CDR2 reads YFSETQ. The DNA for the CDR3 is TGCGCCAGCAGCTTGTTGGGGATTCCAAACACAGATACGCAGTATTTT. Protein: CASSLLGIPNTDTQYF.

The CDR3 spells CASSWRTAGFGELFF. The CDR3 region has the DNA TGTGCCAGCAGCTGGAGGACAGCTGGATTCGGGGAGCTGTTTTTT. V usage is TRBV7-2 and J usage is TRBJ2-2, with D tentatively TRBD1 (6 bases). Per the germline V gene, CDR1 is SGHTA and CDR2 is FQGNSA. This CDR3 contains 15 residues. V was pared by 4 bases and J by 7 bases, with 16 bases between.

V gene TRBV15 combines with J gene TRBJ2-4; perhaps D is TRBD1 or TRBD2 (6 bases each). The germline CDR1 and CDR2 sequences are LNHNV and YYDKDF (reference sequence). Trimming cost V 1 base and J 1 base, with 11 bases left between them. The CDR3 consists of 16 residues. In DNA, the CDR3 is TGTGCCACCAGCAGAGCGGGGGCGTGGGCCAAAAACATTCAGTACTTC. Residues: CATSRAGAWAKNIQYF.

The chain links TRBV4-2 to TRBJ2-3; D possibly matches TRBD1 or TRBD2 (6 bases each). The germline gives CDR1 LGHNA, CDR2 YNFKEQ. V was shortened by 0 bases and J by 1 base, with 14 bases between the two germline ends. The CDR3 totals 17 residues. The CDR3 reads CASSQEGLGGGTDTQYF. DNA for the CDR3: TGTGCCAGCAGCCAAGAAGGCCTCGGGGGCGGCACAGATACGCAGTATTTT.

This clonotype was found a few times. The chain is built from TRBV27 and TRBJ1-1; tentatively, D is TRBD1 (5 bases). This CDR3 is 13 amino acids long. Germline loops: CDR1 MNHEY, CDR2 SMNVEV (reference sequence). Trimming removed 4 bases from V and 4 bases from J, with 10 bases in between. CDR3 nucleotides: TGTGCCAGCAGTTATTGGGGCAGCACTGAAGCTTTCTTT. Its protein product is CASSYWGSTEAFF.

The chain links TRBV7-2 to TRBJ2-1; 12 bases match TRBD2. CDR1 is SGHTA and CDR2 is FQGNSA in the germline V gene. The V segment lost 1 base and the J segment 4 bases; nucleotides outside the gene matches: 8. The CDR3 sequence is 18 residues long. The CDR3 nucleotides read TGTGCCAGCAGCTTAGTTCCTAGCGGGGGGGCGTCGTACAATGAGCAGTTCTTC. Its protein is CASSLVPSGGASYNEQFF.

At least ten counts were recorded for this clonotype. This chain's CDR3 is CASSPRPGGTDTQYF. DNA of the CDR3: TGTGCCAGCAGCCCCCGGCCGGGGGGCACAGATACGCAGTATTTT. J is TRBJ2-3 and V is TRBV7-2; D may be TRBD2 (6 bases). The CDR3 contains 15 residues. V dropped 5 bases and J dropped 1 base, with 13 bases sitting between them. Germline V gives CDR1 SGHTA, CDR2 FQGNSA.

The chain is built from TRBV9 and TRBJ1-6; the D gene is possibly TRBD1 (6 bases). This CDR3 region has 16 residues. Germline V gene data show CDR1 as SGDLS and CDR2 as YYNGEE. Trimming pared 3 bases from V and 5 bases from J, leaving 15 bases between. This CDR3 is CASSAYQGQNNSPLHF. The CDR3 coding sequence is TGTGCCAGCAGCGCCTATCAGGGGCAGAATAATTCACCCCTCCACTTT.

This clonotype was seen only a few times. The chain couples TRBV6-2 or TRBV6-3 to TRBJ2-7; the match to TRBD2 covers 10 bases. This CDR3 region has 17 residues. J gave up 5 bases and V 6 bases, and 16 bases lay outside the gene matches. The V gene's germline CDR1 is MNHEY and CDR2 SVGEGT. CDR3 DNA sequence: TGTGCCAGCAGCCGTACAACTAGCGGGGCCGGGGGGAACGAGCAGTACTTC. The encoded protein is CASSRTTSGAGGNEQYF.

This clonotype turned up a few times. The J gene is TRBJ2-5, the V gene TRBV5-1; 7 positions match TRBD1. This CDR3 spans 14 amino acids. Germline V gene sequence: CDR1 SGHRS, CDR2 YFSETQ. Trimming removed 3 bases from V and 5 bases from J; junction bases left unmatched: 7. The CDR3 bases are TGCGCCAGCAGCTCTCTGACAGGGTACGAGACCCAGTACTTC. Protein: CASSSLTGYETQYF. Combining the CDR3 with reference TRBV5-1 and TRBJ2-5 gives the whole variable domain KAGVTQTPRYLIKTRGQQVTLSCSPISGHRSVSWYQQTPGQGLQFLFEYFSETQRNKGNFPGRFSGRQFSNSRSEMNVSTLELGDSALYLCASSSLTGYETQYFGPGTRLLVL.

This clonotype was recorded a few times. This chain connects TRBV9 to TRBJ1-6, with 8 bases identical to TRBD1. V shed 7 bases and J 11 bases; nucleotides not matched to a gene: 14. Germline-derived CDR1 and CDR2 are SGDLS and YYNGEE. This CDR3 comprises 15 residues. This chain's CDR3 is CASGLGTGDGPPLHF. The CDR3 DNA follows: TGTGCCAGCGGACTAGGGACAGGAGACGGGCCACCCCTCCACTTT. Looking up the rest from reference TRBV9 and TRBJ1-6 gives the full variable domain: DSGVTQTPKHLITATGQRVTLRCSPRSGDLSVYWYQQSLDQGLQFLIQYYNGEERAKGNILERFSAQQFPDLHSELNLSSLELGDSALYFCASGLGTGDGPPLHFGNGTRLTVT.

This chain joins TRBV12-3 or TRBV12-4 and TRBJ1-5; D is possibly TRBD1 (5 bases). V was pared by 5 bases and J by 5 bases, with 10 bases between. This CDR3 contains 13 residues. In DNA, the CDR3 is TGTGCCAGCAGTCTCAGGGAGGATCAGCCCCAGCATTTT. Its translation: CASSLREDQPQHF.

The CDR3 DNA follows: TGTGCCAGCACCCAGACTAGCGGGGTGGGGGGTGAGCAGTTCTTC. This translates into CASTQTSGVGGEQFF. The rearrangement joins TRBV7-2 to TRBJ2-1, with 11 positions matching TRBD2. Germline V gene data show CDR1 as SGHTA and CDR2 as FQGNSA. The CDR3 runs 15 residues. V gave up 7 bases and J gave up 9 bases; unmatched junction bases: 11.

The gene calls are TRBV18 and TRBJ2-1; perhaps TRBD1 as D (5 bases). The CDR3 is 15 amino acids. Trimming took off 3 bases at V and 8 bases at J, with 17 bases between the two ends. The V gene's germline CDR1 is KGHSH and CDR2 LQKENI. The CDR3 DNA sequence: TGTGCCAGCTCACCGAGCAGGGCGGTGATGGATGAGCAGTTCTTC. Its translation: CASSPSRAVMDEQFF.

The rearrangement uses TRBV7-9 and TRBJ1-1; D is possibly TRBD1 (6 bases). CDR1 and CDR2 (germline): SEHNR, FQNEAQ (reference sequence). CDR3 length: 12 amino acids. Trimming took 3 bases from V and 10 from J, leaving 12 bases between them. DNA for the CDR3: TGTGCCAGCAGCTTCGATATGGGGGCAGCTTTCTTT. Translation gives CASSFDMGAAFF.